Shown below are 9 T cell receptor beta chains from a single sample sequenced in a study of response to subunit inactivated influenza vaccine. TCRdb analysed the RT-PCR reads with MiXCR anew, one entry per CDR3 protein. The sample contains 800,000 or so distinct CDR3 sequences, 21% of which appear only once. The material sequenced was PBMCs from blood, taken 5 days after vaccination. The receptors were gathered from a man aged 45-60 years who received an inactivated influenza vaccine.

This clonotype was seen many times. The V call is TRBV7-2, the J call TRBJ2-3; D might be TRBD2 (6 bases). Germline-derived CDR1 and CDR2 are SGHTA and FQGNSA. The CDR3 is made up of 15 amino acids. Deletions cut 2 bases from V and 2 bases from J, with 11 bases between. DNA for the CDR3: TGTGCCAGCAGCTTAAGTACGGGACTCACAGATACGCAGTATTTT. Protein: CASSLSTGLTDTQYF.

This clonotype came up a few times. This chain connects TRBV10-2 to TRBJ1-1, with D hard to call. Germline V CDR1 and CDR2: WSHSY, SAAADI. The CDR3 runs 13 residues. V lost 5 bases and J 4 bases, leaving 11 bases between the germline ends. In DNA form, the CDR3 reads TGCGCCAGCAGTACCGGGATGGGCACTGAAGCTTTCTTT. This translates into CASSTGMGTEAFF.

This clonotype showed up just a few times. The CDR3 loop reads CASSQYGLSYNEQFF. CDR3 sequence (DNA): TGCGCCAGCAGCCAGTACGGACTCTCCTACAATGAGCAGTTCTTC. The chain is built from TRBV4-1 and TRBJ2-1, with a tentative D call TRBD2 (5 bases). Trimming stripped 3 bases from V and 0 bases from J, with 9 bases between. The CDR3 contains 15 residues. Germline assignment: CDR1 MGHRA and CDR2 YSYEKL.

The CDR3 loop is CAITDQGSEAFF. The CDR3 nucleotides read TGTGCCATCACTGATCAGGGGTCTGAAGCTTTCTTT. This chain joins TRBV10-3 and TRBJ1-1; D is perhaps TRBD1 (6 bases). With 7 bases removed from V and 6 bases from J, the gap between germline ends came to 12 bases. Germline CDR1 is ENHRY and CDR2 is SYGVKD. The CDR3 spans 12 residues.

The chain has TRBV20-1 and TRBJ1-5; 9 nucleotides agree with TRBD1. CDR1 is DFQATT, CDR2 SNEGSKA, per germline (reference sequence). V shed 6 bases and J 4 bases; nucleotides not matched to a gene: 10. This CDR3 comprises 15 residues. CDR3 protein: CSAQTGGIWNQPQHF. The CDR3 region has the DNA TGCAGTGCCCAGACAGGGGGGATATGGAATCAGCCCCAGCATTTT.

This chain's CDR3 is CASSYRFTYNEQFF. The CDR3 bases are TGTGCCAGCAGTTACAGATTCACCTACAATGAGCAGTTCTTC. The V and J genes are TRBV6-2 or TRBV6-3 and TRBJ2-1; D is undetermined. CDR1 MNHEY and CDR2 SVGEGT come from the germline V gene. The length of the CDR3 is 14 residues. Trimming shortened V by 2 bases and J by 2 bases, and 7 bases separated the two germline ends.

This clonotype turned up a few times. The chain combines TRBV30 with TRBJ2-3; D unclear. This CDR3 is built from 17 residues. Trimming removed 4 bases from V and 2 bases from J, with 22 bases in between. Per germline, CDR1 GTSNPN and CDR2 SVGIG (reference sequence). CDR3 in amino acids: CAWKLGMAPRYTDTQYF. The CDR3 nucleotides read TGTGCCTGGAAGCTCGGAATGGCTCCCCGATACACAGATACGCAGTATTTT.

This clonotype has just a few counts. In DNA, the CDR3 is TGTGCCAGCAGCTTCCGGGGGGCGGGCACAGATATCCAGTATTTT. It codes for CASSFRGAGTDIQYF. The chain joins TRBV5-5 to TRBJ2-3, with D tentatively TRBD2 (7 bases). V was pared by 2 bases and J by 12 bases, with 22 bases between. The CDR3 is 15 residues long. CDR1 is SGHKS and CDR2 is YYEKEE in the germline V gene (reference sequence).

The sample holds many counts of this clonotype. This chain uses TRBV7-9 with TRBJ2-1, with D maybe TRBD2 (5 bases). CDR3 length: 14 amino acids. Germline values: CDR1 SEHNR, CDR2 FQNEAQ (reference sequence). V lost 5 bases, J lost 7 bases, and 15 bases lay in between. CDR3 coding DNA: TGTGCCAGCAGCCGAAGTGCTAGCAGGAATGAGCAGTTCTTC. It codes for CASSRSASRNEQFF.